A single sample gave rise to the 13 T cell receptor beta chains below, sequenced in a study of early T cells in non-severe SARS-CoV-2 infection. MiXCR, applied by TCRdb to the 5' RACE reads, yields one record per CDR3 protein. The data show approximately 66,000 distinct CDR3 sequences, around 11% seen once. The sample in question was whole blood, obtained at baseline. The receptor source for this set is an adult who was a healthcare worker with PCR-confirmed SARS-CoV-2 infection or an uninfected control (not recorded which). The donor label of this sample is uncertain.

This clonotype came up many times. The chain is built from TRBV20-1 and TRBJ2-4; no clear D gene. Germline assignment: CDR1 DFQATT and CDR2 SNEGSKA (reference sequence). There are 13 residues in the CDR3. Between the trimmed V and J ends, which lost 0 bases and 9 bases, there was a span of 12 bases. Written as DNA, the CDR3 is TGCAGTGCTAGAGATGAGCAGGACGCCATTCAGTACTTC. It translates to CSARDEQDAIQYF.

The chain is built from TRBV10-3 and TRBJ1-5; no firm D call. Germline CDR1 is ENHRY and CDR2 is SYGVKD. The V and J ends lost 9 bases and 5 bases respectively, with 14 bases between them. The CDR3 is 13 amino acids. DNA for the CDR3: TGTGCCATACAGATTAAGCCCGATCAGCCCCAGCATTTT. It is translated as CAIQIKPDQPQHF.

The genes are TRBV2 and TRBJ2-2; no firm D call. CDR3 size: 14 residues. Trimming left V 4 bases short and J 4 bases short, with 10 bases between. The germline gives CDR1 SNHLY, CDR2 FYNNEI. The CDR3 sequence is CASSVGPGTGELFF. CDR3 sequence (DNA): TGTGCCAGCAGTGTCGGCCCGGGCACCGGGGAGCTGTTTTTT. Full variable domain (rest looked up from reference TRBV2 and TRBJ2-2): EPEVTQTPSHQVTQMGQEVILRCVPISNHLYFYWYRQILGQKVEFLVSFYNNEISEKSEIFDDQFSVERPDGSNFTLKIRSTKLEDSAMYFCASSVGPGTGELFFGEGSRLTVL.

V usage is TRBV15 and J usage is TRBJ2-2; TRBD2 matches at 14 bases. The ends lost 3 bases at V and 2 bases at J; junction bases unmatched: 5. The germline gives CDR1 LNHNV, CDR2 YYDKDF (reference sequence). CDR3 length: 18 residues. This CDR3 reads CATSSGLAGGPNTGELFF. In nucleotides, the CDR3 is TGTGCCACCAGCAGTGGACTAGCGGGGGGACCTAACACCGGGGAGCTGTTTTTT.

The chain carries TRBV30 and TRBJ1-5; D remains unclear. The germline V and J ends were trimmed by 0 bases and 0 bases, with 9 bases remaining between them. In germline, CDR1 is GTSNPN, CDR2 SVGIG (reference sequence). The CDR3 totals 15 residues. The CDR3 loop is CAWSVPLDSNQPQHF. The CDR3 DNA sequence: TGTGCCTGGAGTGTACCCTTGGATAGCAATCAGCCCCAGCATTTT.

CDR3 loop: CASRKEGGTDTQYF. CDR3 in DNA: TGTGCCAGCAGGAAGGAGGGAGGCACAGATACGCAGTATTTT. The chain is built from TRBV7-9 and TRBJ2-3, with a weak D call TRBD2 (6 bases). Germline loops: CDR1 SEHNR, CDR2 FQNEAQ (reference sequence). V lost 6 bases and J lost 1, with 11 bases in between. The CDR3 loop spans 14 amino acids. The full variable domain, with the rest looked up from reference TRBV7-9 and TRBJ2-3, is DTGVSQNPRHKITKRGQNVTFRCDPISEHNRLYWYRQTLGQGPEFLTYFQNEAQLEKSRLLSDRFSAERPKGSFSTLEIQRTEQGDSAMYLCASRKEGGTDTQYFGPGTRLTVL.

This clonotype was observed a handful of times. The chain couples TRBV2 to TRBJ2-1; tentatively, D is TRBD2 (6 bases). This CDR3 is 12 amino acids long. V lost 10 bases, J lost 3 bases, and 10 bases lay in between. CDR1 is SNHLY, CDR2 FYNNEI, per germline. For the CDR3, the DNA is TGTGCCACCGGGAGACACTACAATGAGCAGTTCTTC. Its translation: CATGRHYNEQFF.

This clonotype was counted only a few times. V and J are TRBV6-5 and TRBJ1-5; 7 nucleotides agree with TRBD1. V gave up 5 bases and J gave up 5 bases; unmatched junction bases: 6. This CDR3 has 14 amino acids. In germline, CDR1 is MNHEY, CDR2 SVGAGI. CDR3 in DNA: TGTGCCAGCAGTCGACAGGGAATCCATCAGCCCCAGCATTTT. Protein product: CASSRQGIHQPQHF.

This clonotype has only a few counts. The chain carries TRBV9 and TRBJ2-1, with 7 nucleotides matching TRBD1. The V and J ends lost 1 base and 0 bases, in that order; junction bases with no gene match: 7. The CDR3 has 17 residues. Germline V gene lookup returns CDR1 SGDLS and CDR2 YYNGEE. The CDR3 nucleotides are TGTGCCAGCAGCGTAAGGGGACAGCCAATCTCCTACAATGAGCAGTTCTTC. It specifies CASSVRGQPISYNEQFF.

The chain combines TRBV7-9 with TRBJ2-5; the match to TRBD1 covers 9 bases. Germline values: CDR1 SEHNR, CDR2 FQNEAQ (reference sequence). The CDR3 runs to 14 residues. Trimming took 3 bases from V and 4 from J; bases not matched to a gene: 3. The CDR3 reads CASSFRDRVETQYF. The CDR3 DNA follows: TGTGCCAGCAGCTTCCGGGACAGGGTAGAGACCCAGTACTTC.

In its sample, this clonotype was seen a few times. The chain combines TRBV27 with TRBJ1-6, with 7 bases lining up with TRBD1. This CDR3 has 17 residues. Germline V gene data show CDR1 as MNHEY and CDR2 as SMNVEV (reference sequence). Unmatched junction bases numbered 16, after V lost 6 bases and J lost 8 bases. CDR3 nucleotide sequence: TGTGCCAGCAGGGGGCGGGACAGTAAAAATCTCGATTCACCCCTCCACTTT. Translation gives CASRGRDSKNLDSPLHF.

This clonotype came up a few times. V gene TRBV5-1 combines with J gene TRBJ1-6, with D possibly being TRBD1 (6 bases). Germline values: CDR1 SGHRS, CDR2 YFSETQ. This CDR3 has 14 residues. Trimming cost V 4 bases and J 7 bases, with 12 bases left between them. Here the CDR3 DNA reads TGCGCCAGCAGCGCGGACAGTCAGAATTCACCCCTCCACTTT. Translated, it gives CASSADSQNSPLHF.

This clonotype was counted only a few times. The CDR3 region is CASTRTYVKTGELFF. The CDR3 nucleotides read TGTGCCAGCACCCGGACTTATGTTAAAACCGGGGAGCTGTTTTTT. The chain carries TRBV7-2 and TRBJ2-2; a weak D match, TRBD2 (5 bases). V dropped 7 bases and J dropped 5 bases, with 17 bases sitting between them. CDR1 is SGHTA, CDR2 FQGNSA, per germline. The CDR3 is made up of 15 amino acids. The full variable domain, its missing parts supplied by reference TRBV7-2 and TRBJ2-2, is GAGVSQSPSNKVTEKGKDVELRCDPISGHTALYWYRQSLGQGLEFLIYFQGNSAPDKSGLPSDRFSAERTGGSVSTLTIQRTQQEDSAVYLCASTRTYVKTGELFFGEGSRLTVL.